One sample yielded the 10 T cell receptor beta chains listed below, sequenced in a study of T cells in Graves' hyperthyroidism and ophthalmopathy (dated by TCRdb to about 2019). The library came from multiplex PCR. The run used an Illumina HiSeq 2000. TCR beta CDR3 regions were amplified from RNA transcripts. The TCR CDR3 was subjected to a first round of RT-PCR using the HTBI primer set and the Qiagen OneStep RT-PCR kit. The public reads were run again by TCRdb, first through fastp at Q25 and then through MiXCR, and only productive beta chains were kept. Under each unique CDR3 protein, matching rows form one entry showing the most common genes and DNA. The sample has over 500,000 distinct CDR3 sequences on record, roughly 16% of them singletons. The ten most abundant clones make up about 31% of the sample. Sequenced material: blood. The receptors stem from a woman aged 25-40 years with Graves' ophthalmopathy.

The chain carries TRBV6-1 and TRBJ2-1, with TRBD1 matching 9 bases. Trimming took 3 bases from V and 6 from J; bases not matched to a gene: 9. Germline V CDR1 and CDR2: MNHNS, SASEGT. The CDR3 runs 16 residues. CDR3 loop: CASSDSPGQGSNEQFF. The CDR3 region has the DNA TGTGCCAGCAGTGACTCGCCCGGACAGGGGTCCAATGAGCAGTTCTTC.

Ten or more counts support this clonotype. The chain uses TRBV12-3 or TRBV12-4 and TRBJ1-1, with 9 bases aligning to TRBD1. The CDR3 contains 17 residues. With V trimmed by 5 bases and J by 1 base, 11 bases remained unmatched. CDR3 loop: CASSPWTGVGKNTEAFF. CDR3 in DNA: TGTGCCAGCAGTCCATGGACAGGGGTGGGTAAGAACACTGAAGCTTTCTTT.

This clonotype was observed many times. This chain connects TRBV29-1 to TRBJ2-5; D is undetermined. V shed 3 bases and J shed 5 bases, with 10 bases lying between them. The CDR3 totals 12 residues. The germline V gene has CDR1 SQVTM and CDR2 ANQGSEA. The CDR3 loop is CSVDMSRETQYF. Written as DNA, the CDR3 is TGCAGCGTTGACATGAGTCGGGAGACCCAGTACTTC.

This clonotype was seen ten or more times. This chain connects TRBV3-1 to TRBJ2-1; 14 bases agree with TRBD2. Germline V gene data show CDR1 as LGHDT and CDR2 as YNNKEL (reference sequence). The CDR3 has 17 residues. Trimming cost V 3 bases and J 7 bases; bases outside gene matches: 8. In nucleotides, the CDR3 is TGTGCCAGCAGCCACTCCCCCGGGACTAGCGGGAGTAATGAGCAGTTCTTC. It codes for CASSHSPGTSGSNEQFF.

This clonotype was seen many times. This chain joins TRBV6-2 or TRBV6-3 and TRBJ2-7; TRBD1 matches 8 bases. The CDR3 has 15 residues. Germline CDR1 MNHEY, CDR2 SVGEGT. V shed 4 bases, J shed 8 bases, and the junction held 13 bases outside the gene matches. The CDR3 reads CASSSLLRTGLKQYF. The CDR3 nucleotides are TGTGCCAGCAGTTCCCTTCTCCGGACAGGGTTAAAGCAGTACTTC.

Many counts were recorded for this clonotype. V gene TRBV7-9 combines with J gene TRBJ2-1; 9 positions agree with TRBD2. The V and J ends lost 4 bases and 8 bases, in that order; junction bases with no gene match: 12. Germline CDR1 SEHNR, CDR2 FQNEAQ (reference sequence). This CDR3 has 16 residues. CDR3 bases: TGTGCCAGCAGCTCGATTATAGCGGGAGCCCGCGATGAGCAGTTCTTC. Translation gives CASSSIIAGARDEQFF.

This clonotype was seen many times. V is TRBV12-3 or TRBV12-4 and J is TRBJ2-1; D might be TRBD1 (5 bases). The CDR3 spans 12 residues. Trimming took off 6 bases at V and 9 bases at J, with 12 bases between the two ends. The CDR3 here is CASSPRGGEQFF. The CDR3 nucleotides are TGTGCCAGCAGCCCTAGGGGCGGTGAGCAGTTCTTC.

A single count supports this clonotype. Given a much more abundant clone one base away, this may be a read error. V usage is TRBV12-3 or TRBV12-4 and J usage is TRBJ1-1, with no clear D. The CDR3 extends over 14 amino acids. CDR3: CASSFNRGNTEALF. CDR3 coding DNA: TGTGCCAGCAGTTTTAACAGAGGGAACACTGAAGCTCTCTTT.

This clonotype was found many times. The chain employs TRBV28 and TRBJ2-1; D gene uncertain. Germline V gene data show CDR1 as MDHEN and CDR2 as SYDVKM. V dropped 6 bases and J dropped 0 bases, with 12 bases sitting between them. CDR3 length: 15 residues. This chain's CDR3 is CASRPYESSYNEQFF. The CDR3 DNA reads TGTGCCAGCAGGCCGTACGAGAGCTCCTACAATGAGCAGTTCTTC.

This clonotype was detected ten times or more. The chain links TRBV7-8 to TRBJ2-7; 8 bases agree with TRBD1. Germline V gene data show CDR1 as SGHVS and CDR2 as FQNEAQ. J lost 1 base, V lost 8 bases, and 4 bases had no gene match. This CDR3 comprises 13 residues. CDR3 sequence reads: CASLDRVSYEQYF. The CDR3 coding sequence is TGTGCCAGCTTGGACAGGGTGTCCTACGAGCAGTACTTC.